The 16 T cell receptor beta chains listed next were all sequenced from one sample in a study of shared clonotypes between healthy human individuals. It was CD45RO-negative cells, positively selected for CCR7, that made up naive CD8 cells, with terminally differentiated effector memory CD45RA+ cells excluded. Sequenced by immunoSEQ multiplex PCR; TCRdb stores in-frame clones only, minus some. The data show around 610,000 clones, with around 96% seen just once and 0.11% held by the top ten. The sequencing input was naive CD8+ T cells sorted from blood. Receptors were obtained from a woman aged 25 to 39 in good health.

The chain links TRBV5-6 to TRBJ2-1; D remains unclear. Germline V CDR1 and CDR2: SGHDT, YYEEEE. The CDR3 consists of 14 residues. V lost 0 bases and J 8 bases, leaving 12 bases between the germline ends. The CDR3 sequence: CASSLEAGGDEQFF. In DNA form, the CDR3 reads TGTGCCAGCAGCTTGGAGGCCGGCGGAGATGAGCAGTTCTTC.

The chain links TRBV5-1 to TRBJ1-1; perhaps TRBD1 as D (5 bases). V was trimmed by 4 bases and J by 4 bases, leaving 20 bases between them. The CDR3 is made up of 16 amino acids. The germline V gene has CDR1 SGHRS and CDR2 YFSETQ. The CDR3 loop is CASSEERGPPRTEAFF. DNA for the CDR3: TGCGCCAGCAGCGAGGAAAGGGGCCCGCCGCGCACTGAAGCTTTCTTT.

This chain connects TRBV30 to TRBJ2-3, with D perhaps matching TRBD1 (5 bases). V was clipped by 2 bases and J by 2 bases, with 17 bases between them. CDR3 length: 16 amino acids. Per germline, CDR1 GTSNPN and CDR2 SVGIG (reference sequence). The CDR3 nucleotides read TGTGCCTGGAGTCCTCGTGAAGGGGCCAACACAGATACGCAGTATTTT. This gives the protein CAWSPREGANTDTQYF.

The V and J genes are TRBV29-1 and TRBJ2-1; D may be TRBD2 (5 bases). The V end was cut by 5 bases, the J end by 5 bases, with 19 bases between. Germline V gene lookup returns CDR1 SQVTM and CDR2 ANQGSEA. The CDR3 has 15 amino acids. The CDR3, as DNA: TGCAGCGTTTATGACTACACGGGCCCAAACAATGAGCAGTTCTTC. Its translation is CSVYDYTGPNNEQFF.

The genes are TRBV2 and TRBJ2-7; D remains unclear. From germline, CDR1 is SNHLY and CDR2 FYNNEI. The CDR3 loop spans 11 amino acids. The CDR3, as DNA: TGTGCAGGAACAAACTCCTACGAGCAGTACTTC. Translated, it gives CAGTNSYEQYF.

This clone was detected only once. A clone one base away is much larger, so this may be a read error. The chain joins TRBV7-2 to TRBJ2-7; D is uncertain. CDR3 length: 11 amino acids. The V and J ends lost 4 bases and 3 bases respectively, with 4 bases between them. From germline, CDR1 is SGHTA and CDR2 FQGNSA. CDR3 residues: CASSSYYEQYF. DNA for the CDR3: TGTGCCAGCAGCTCCTACTACGAGCAGTACTTC.

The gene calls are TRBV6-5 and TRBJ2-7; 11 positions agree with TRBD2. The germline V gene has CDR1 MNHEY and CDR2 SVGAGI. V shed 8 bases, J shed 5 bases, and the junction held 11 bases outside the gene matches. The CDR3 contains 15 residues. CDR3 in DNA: TGTGCCAGCCAAGATAGCGGGAGGGCCTACCACGAGCAGTACTTC. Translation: CASQDSGRAYHEQYF.

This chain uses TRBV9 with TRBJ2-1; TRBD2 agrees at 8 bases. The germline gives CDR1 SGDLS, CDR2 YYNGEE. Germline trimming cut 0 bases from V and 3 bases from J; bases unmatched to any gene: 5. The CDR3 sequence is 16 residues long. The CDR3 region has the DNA TGTGCCAGCAGCGTAGAACCCAGCGGGAGCTACAATGAGCAGTTCTTC. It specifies CASSVEPSGSYNEQFF. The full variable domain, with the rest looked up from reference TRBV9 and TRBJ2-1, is DSGVTQTPKHLITATGQRVTLRCSPRSGDLSVYWYQQSLDQGLQFLIQYYNGEERAKGNILERFSAQQFPDLHSELNLSSLELGDSALYFCASSVEPSGSYNEQFFGPGTRLTVL.

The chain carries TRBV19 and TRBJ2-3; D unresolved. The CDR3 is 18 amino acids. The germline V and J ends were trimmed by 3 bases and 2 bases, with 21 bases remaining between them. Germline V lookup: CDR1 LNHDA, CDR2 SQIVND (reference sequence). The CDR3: CASSMLRLDGSNTDTQYF. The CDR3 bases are TGTGCCAGTAGTATGTTACGTCTTGACGGGTCAAACACAGATACGCAGTATTTT.

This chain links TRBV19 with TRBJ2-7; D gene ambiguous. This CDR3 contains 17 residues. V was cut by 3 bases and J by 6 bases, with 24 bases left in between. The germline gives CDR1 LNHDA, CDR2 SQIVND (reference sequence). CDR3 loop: CASSMAPARIGPIEQYF. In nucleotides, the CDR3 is TGTGCCAGTAGTATGGCCCCGGCTAGGATAGGGCCTATCGAGCAGTACTTC.

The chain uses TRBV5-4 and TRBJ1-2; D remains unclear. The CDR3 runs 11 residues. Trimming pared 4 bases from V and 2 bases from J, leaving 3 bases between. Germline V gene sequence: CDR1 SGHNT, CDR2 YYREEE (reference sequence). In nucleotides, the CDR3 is TGTGCCAGCAGCGACAACTATGGCTACACCTTC. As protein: CASSDNYGYTF.

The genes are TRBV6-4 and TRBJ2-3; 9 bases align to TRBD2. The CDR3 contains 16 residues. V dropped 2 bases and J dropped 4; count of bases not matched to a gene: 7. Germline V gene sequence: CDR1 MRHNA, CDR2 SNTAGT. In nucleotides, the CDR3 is TGTGCCAGCAGTGACGACGTAGCGGGAGAGGCAGATACGCAGTATTTT. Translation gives CASSDDVAGEADTQYF.

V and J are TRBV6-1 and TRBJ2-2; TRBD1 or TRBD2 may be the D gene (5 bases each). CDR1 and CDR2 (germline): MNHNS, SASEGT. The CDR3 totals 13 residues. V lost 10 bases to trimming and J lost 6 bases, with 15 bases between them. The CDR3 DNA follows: TGTGCCACCGCAGGACGGGGACCCGGGGAGCTGTTTTTT. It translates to CATAGRGPGELFF.

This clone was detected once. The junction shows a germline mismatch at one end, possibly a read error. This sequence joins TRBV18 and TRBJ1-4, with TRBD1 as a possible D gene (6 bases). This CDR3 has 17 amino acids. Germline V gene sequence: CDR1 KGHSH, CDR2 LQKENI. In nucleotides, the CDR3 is TGTGCCAGCTCGCCTAGGGGGGAGGACCCCGAAAATGGAAAACTGTTTTTT. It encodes CASSPRGEDPENGKLFF.

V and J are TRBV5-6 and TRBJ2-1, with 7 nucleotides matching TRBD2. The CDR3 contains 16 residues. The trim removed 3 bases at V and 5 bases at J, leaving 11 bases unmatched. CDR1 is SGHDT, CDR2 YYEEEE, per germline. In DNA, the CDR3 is TGTGCCAGCAGCTGGGGTTCGGGAGGCCCGGACAATGAGCAGTTCTTC. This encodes CASSWGSGGPDNEQFF.

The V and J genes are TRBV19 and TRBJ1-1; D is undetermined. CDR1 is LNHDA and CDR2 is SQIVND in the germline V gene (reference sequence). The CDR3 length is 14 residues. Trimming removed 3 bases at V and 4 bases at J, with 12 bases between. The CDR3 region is CASSIAGSGTEAFF. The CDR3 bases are TGTGCCAGTAGTATCGCTGGGTCAGGCACTGAAGCTTTCTTT. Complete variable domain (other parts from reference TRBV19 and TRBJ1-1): DGGITQSPKYLFRKEGQNVTLSCEQNLNHDAMYWYRQDPGQGLRLIYYSQIVNDFQKGDIAEGYSVSREKKESFPLTVTSAQKNPTAFYLCASSIAGSGTEAFFGQGTRLTVV.